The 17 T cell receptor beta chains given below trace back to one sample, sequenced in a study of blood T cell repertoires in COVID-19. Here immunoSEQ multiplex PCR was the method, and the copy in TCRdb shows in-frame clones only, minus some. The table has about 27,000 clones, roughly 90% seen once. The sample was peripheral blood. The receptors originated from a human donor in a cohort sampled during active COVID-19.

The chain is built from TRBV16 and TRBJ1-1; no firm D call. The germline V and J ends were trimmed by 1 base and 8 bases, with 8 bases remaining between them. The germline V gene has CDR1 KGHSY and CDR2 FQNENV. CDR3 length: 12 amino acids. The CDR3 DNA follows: TGTGCCAGCAGCCAATTGGGAGGAGAAGCTTTCTTT. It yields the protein CASSQLGGEAFF.

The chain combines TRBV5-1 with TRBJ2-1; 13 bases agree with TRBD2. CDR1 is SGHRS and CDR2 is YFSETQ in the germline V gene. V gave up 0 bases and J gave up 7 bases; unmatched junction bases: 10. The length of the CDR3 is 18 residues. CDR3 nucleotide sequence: TGCGCCAGCAGCTTGGGGCCAACTACTAGCGGGGGGGCGAATGAGCAGTTCTTC. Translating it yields CASSLGPTTSGGANEQFF.

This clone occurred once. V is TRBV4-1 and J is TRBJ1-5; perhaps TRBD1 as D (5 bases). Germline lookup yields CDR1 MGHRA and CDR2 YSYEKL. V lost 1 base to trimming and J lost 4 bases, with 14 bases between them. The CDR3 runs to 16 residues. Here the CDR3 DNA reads TGCGCCAGCAGCCAAGTCTTTTCAGGGAAAAATCAGCCCCAGCATTTT. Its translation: CASSQVFSGKNQPQHF.

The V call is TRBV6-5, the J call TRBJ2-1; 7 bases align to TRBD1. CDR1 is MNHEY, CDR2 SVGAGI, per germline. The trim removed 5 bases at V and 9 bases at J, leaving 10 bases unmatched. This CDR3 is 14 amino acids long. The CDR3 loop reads CASSKPQQGTEQFF. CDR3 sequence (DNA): TGTGCCAGCAGTAAACCACAACAGGGGACTGAGCAGTTCTTC.

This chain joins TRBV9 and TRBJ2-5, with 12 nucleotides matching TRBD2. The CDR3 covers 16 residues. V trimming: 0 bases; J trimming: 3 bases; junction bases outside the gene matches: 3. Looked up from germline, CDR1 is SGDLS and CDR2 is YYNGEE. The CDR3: CASSVVPSGGEETQYF. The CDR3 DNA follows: TGTGCCAGCAGCGTAGTGCCTAGCGGGGGGGAAGAGACCCAGTACTTC.

CDR3 sequence: CASSPPLGGRETQYF. CDR3 in DNA: TGTGCCAGCAGCCCACCGCTCGGGGGGCGAGAGACCCAGTACTTC. This chain links TRBV6-2 or TRBV6-3 with TRBJ2-5; D possibly corresponds to TRBD2 (7 bases). The CDR3 loop spans 15 amino acids. Trimming took off 6 bases at V and 4 bases at J, with 18 bases between the two ends. The germline V gene has CDR1 MNHEY and CDR2 SVGEGT.

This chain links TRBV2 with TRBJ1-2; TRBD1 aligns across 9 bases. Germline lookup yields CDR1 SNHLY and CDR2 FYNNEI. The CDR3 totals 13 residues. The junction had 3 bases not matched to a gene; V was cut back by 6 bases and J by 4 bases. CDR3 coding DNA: TGTGCCAGCAGGGGACAGGGAGGCTATGGCTACACCTTC. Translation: CASRGQGGYGYTF.

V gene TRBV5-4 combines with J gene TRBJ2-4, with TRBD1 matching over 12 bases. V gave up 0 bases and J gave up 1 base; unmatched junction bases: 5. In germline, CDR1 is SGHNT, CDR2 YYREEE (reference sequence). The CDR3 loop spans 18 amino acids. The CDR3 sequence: CASSLGDRGQRAKNIQYF. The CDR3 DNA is TGTGCCAGCAGCTTGGGGGACAGGGGGCAGAGGGCCAAAAACATTCAGTACTTC.

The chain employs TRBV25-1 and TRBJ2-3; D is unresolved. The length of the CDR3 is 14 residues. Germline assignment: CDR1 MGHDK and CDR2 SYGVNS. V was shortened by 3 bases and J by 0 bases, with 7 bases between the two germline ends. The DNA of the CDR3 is TGTGCCAGCAGTGATCAGAAGAGCACAGATACGCAGTATTTT. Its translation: CASSDQKSTDTQYF.

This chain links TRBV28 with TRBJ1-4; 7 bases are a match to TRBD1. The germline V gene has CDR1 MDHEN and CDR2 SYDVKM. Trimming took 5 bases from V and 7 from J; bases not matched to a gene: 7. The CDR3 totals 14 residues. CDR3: CASSPGQTLEKLFF. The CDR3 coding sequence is TGTGCCAGCAGTCCGGGACAGACCCTTGAAAAACTGTTTTTT. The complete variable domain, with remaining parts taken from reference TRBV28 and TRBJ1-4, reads DVKVTQSSRYLVKRTGEKVFLECVQDMDHENMFWYRQDPGLGLRLIYFSYDVKMKEKGDIPEGYSVSREKKERFSLILESASTNQTSMYLCASSPGQTLEKLFFGSGTQLSVL.

CDR3 nucleotides: TGTGCCAGCAGTCCGGGACATAGAATCTACGAGCAGTACGTC. Translation gives CASSPGHRIYEQYV. This chain links TRBV28 with TRBJ2-7; D may be TRBD1 (6 bases). The CDR3 length is 14 residues. The germline V gene has CDR1 MDHEN and CDR2 SYDVKM. The germline V and J ends were trimmed by 5 bases and 3 bases, with 14 bases remaining between them.

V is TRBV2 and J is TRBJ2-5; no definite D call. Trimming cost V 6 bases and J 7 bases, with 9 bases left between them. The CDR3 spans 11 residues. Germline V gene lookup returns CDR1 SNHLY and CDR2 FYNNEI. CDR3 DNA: TGTGCCAGCAGCACTGCACGGACCCAGTACTTC. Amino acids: CASSTARTQYF.

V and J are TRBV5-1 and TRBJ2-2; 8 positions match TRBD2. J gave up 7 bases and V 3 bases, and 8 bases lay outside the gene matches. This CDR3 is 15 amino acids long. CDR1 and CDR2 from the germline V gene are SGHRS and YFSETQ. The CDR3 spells CASSSAGGEGGELFF. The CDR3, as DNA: TGCGCCAGCAGCTCCGCGGGGGGAGAAGGCGGGGAGCTGTTTTTT.

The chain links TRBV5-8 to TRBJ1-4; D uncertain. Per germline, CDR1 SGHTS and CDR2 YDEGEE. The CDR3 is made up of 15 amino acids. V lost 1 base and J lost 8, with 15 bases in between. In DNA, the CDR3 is TGTGCCAGCAGCTTGTCCTGGAGGGCGAGGGAAAAACTGTTTTTT. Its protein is CASSLSWRAREKLFF.

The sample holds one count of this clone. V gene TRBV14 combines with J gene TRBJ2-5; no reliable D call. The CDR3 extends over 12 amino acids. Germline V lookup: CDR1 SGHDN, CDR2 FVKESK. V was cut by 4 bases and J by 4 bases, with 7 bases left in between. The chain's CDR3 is CASSRGRETQYF. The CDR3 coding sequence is TGTGCCAGCAGCCGCGGAAGAGAGACCCAGTACTTC.

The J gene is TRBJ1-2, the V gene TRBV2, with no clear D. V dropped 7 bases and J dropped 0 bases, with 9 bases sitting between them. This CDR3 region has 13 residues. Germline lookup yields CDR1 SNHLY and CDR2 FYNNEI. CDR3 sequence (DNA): TGTGCCAGCATTGAGGCGGCTAACTATGGCTACACCTTC. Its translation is CASIEAANYGYTF.

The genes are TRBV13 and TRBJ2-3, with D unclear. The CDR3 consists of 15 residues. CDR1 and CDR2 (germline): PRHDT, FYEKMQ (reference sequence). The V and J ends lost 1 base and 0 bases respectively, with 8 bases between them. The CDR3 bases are TGTGCCAGCAGCTTAGCCCAGCGTAGCACAGATACGCAGTATTTT. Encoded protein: CASSLAQRSTDTQYF.